The 32 T cell receptor beta chains below all came from one sample that was sequenced in a study of blood T cells in healthy people across ages. PCR was performed a second time for about 7 to 12 cycles using a sample-barcoded 5' primer and a J-beta primer mix. TCRdb used MiXCR to reprocess the 5' RACE reads, holding one entry per CDR3 protein. The sample includes about 690,000 distinct CDR3 sequences, roughly 41% of them seen just once. Material: blood. The receptors derive from a man older than 75 in good health.

The V call is TRBV3-1, the J call TRBJ2-1; perhaps TRBD2 as D (6 bases). The V end was cut by 1 base, the J end by 9 bases, with 13 bases between. The CDR3 has 14 amino acids. The germline CDR1 and CDR2 sequences are LGHDT and YNNKEL (reference sequence). The DNA for the CDR3 is TGTGCCAGCAGCCAAGTCCGTTTGGGGGGTGAGCAGTTCTTC. The encoded protein is CASSQVRLGGEQFF.

This clonotype was observed a few times. The rearrangement uses TRBV21-1 and TRBJ2-7; the DNA was not compared with TRBD2, the D call given in the table. TRBV21-1 counts as a pseudogene. This CDR3 contains 17 residues. The CDR3, as DNA: TGTGCCCAAAGAAAAGAGGCGTCGGGAGACACCAAAACCGAGCAGTACTTC. Amino acid sequence: CAQRKEASGDTKTEQYF.

The V and J genes are TRBV12-3 or TRBV12-4 and TRBJ2-3; possibly TRBD2 for D (5 bases). CDR3 length: 13 residues. Trimming removed 7 bases at V and 1 base at J, with 9 bases between. The CDR3 DNA follows: TGTGCCAGCATGACCGGGGGCACAGATACGCAGTATTTT. Translating it yields CASMTGGTDTQYF.

This clonotype was found a few times. CDR3 nucleotides: TGTGCCAGCACTCTGGCCGGGGCTCGTTCGGGAACAGATACGCAGTATTTT. Translating gives CASTLAGARSGTDTQYF. The chain employs TRBV27 and TRBJ2-3; D is possibly TRBD1 or TRBD2 (5 bases each). Germline lookup yields CDR1 MNHEY and CDR2 SMNVEV (reference sequence). The CDR3 consists of 17 residues. V gave up 7 bases and J gave up 3 bases, with 23 bases separating them.

This clonotype showed up just a few times. This chain links TRBV29-1 with TRBJ2-7; D gene ambiguous. Trimming took 5 bases from V and 5 from J, leaving 25 bases between them. The CDR3 extends over 16 amino acids. Germline-derived CDR1 and CDR2 are SQVTM and ANQGSEA. The DNA for the CDR3 is TGCAGCGTTCGGAACCCCTCCCGAGGTAGCTCGGACGAGCAGTACTTC. Amino acid sequence: CSVRNPSRGSSDEQYF.

This clonotype occurred many times. With a much larger clone just one base away, this may be a read error. V is TRBV12-3 or TRBV12-4 and J is TRBJ1-2, with 7 positions matching TRBD1. The V segment lost 4 bases and the J segment 4 bases; nucleotides outside the gene matches: 3. This CDR3 comprises 13 residues. The CDR3 loop is CASSCGTAYGYTF. CDR3 coding DNA: TGTGCCAGCAGTTGCGGGACAGCCTATGGCTACACCTTC.

Relative to its sample, this clonotype is medium-sized. The V and J genes are TRBV4-2 and TRBJ2-5, with TRBD2 matching over 12 bases. The CDR3 is 17 residues long. The V segment lost 0 bases and the J segment 6 bases; nucleotides outside the gene matches: 8. Germline V gene sequence: CDR1 LGHNA, CDR2 YNFKEQ. The CDR3 DNA reads TGTGCCAGCAGCCAAGATGTACTAGCGGGAGGATTCAAGACCCAGTACTTC. This gives the protein CASSQDVLAGGFKTQYF.

This clonotype was seen a few times. The chain uses TRBV24-1 and TRBJ2-1; 10 bases align to TRBD2. The trim removed 3 bases at V and 10 bases at J, leaving 14 bases unmatched. This CDR3 region has 17 residues. Germline V CDR1 and CDR2: KGHDR, SFDVKD. The CDR3 DNA reads as TGTGCCACCAGTGATCCCGCCGGCGGACTAGCGGAAAGAGAGCAGTTCTTC. Its translation: CATSDPAGGLAEREQFF.

This clonotype was observed many times. The chain links TRBV4-2 to TRBJ2-7; tentatively, D is TRBD2 (6 bases). The CDR3 runs to 12 residues. V was pared by 3 bases and J by 4 bases, with 7 bases between. Looked up from germline, CDR1 is LGHNA and CDR2 is YNFKEQ. The CDR3, as DNA: TGTGCCAGCAGCCAGGAGGGTTACGAGCAGTACTTC. Its translation: CASSQEGYEQYF.

There are a few counts of this clonotype. The J gene is TRBJ2-7, the V gene TRBV20-1; D gene uncertain. Trimming removed 0 bases at V and 0 bases at J, with 6 bases between. The V gene's germline CDR1 is DFQATT and CDR2 SNEGSKA (reference sequence). The CDR3 covers 13 residues. DNA for the CDR3: TGCAGTGCTAGAGATACTACCTCCTACGAGCAGTACTTC. As protein: CSARDTTSYEQYF.

The chain couples TRBV4-1 to TRBJ2-5, with D tentatively TRBD1 (5 bases). In germline, CDR1 is MGHRA, CDR2 YSYEKL. Trimming removed 0 bases at V and 1 base at J, with 12 bases between. This CDR3 contains 16 residues. The chain's CDR3 is CASSQDSLTGQETQYF. The CDR3 nucleotides read TGCGCCAGCAGCCAAGATTCGTTAACAGGCCAAGAGACCCAGTACTTC.

The J gene is TRBJ2-5, the V gene TRBV6-2 or TRBV6-3, with unresolved D. Germline V gene lookup returns CDR1 MNHEY and CDR2 SVGEGT. This CDR3 has 13 amino acids. V gave up 6 bases and J gave up 0 bases, with 8 bases separating them. The CDR3 bases are TGTGCCAGCAGGCCTCGGTACCAAGAGACCCAGTACTTC. It is translated as CASRPRYQETQYF.

The V call is TRBV2, the J call TRBJ1-6; possible D gene TRBD1, 5 bases. Germline loops: CDR1 SNHLY, CDR2 FYNNEI. V shed 7 bases and J shed 8 bases, with 18 bases lying between them. The CDR3 length is 15 residues. The CDR3 bases are TGTGCCAGCACCAGAACACCGACGGGGGATTCACCCCTCCACTTT. The encoded protein is CASTRTPTGDSPLHF.

This chain connects TRBV6-5 to TRBJ2-1, with D perhaps given as TRBD1 or TRBD2 (5 bases each). Germline V gene sequence: CDR1 MNHEY, CDR2 SVGAGI. V was trimmed by 7 bases and J by 7 bases, leaving 20 bases between them. The length of the CDR3 is 15 residues. CDR3 residues: CASTRDLKTTNEQFF. CDR3 in DNA: TGTGCCAGCACTAGGGACCTTAAAACTACTAATGAGCAGTTCTTC.

This clonotype appeared a few times. This sequence joins TRBV3-1 and TRBJ1-2, with TRBD1 identical over 12 bases. This CDR3 region has 16 residues. Per the germline V gene, CDR1 is LGHDT and CDR2 is YNNKEL (reference sequence). J lost 8 bases, V lost 4 bases, and 11 bases had no gene match. The CDR3 DNA sequence: TGTGCCAGCAGCCTAGGGACAGGGGGCTACTCGCAGGGCTACACCTTC. It specifies CASSLGTGGYSQGYTF.

The V gene is TRBV6-2 or TRBV6-3, the J gene TRBJ2-1, with D tentatively TRBD2 (6 bases). V was clipped by 2 bases and J by 0 bases, with 17 bases between them. The CDR3 spans 18 residues. CDR1 MNHEY and CDR2 SVGEGT come from the germline V gene. CDR3 sequence: CASSYHSGAGHSYNEQFF. CDR3 sequence (DNA): TGTGCCAGCAGTTACCACTCGGGAGCGGGCCACTCCTACAATGAGCAGTTCTTC.

The CDR3 sequence: CASSSRLAGERSFEQYF. The DNA for the CDR3 is TGTGCCAGCAGCTCCCGACTAGCGGGGGAGAGAAGTTTCGAGCAGTACTTC. The gene calls are TRBV7-2 and TRBJ2-7; TRBD2 matches at 12 bases. CDR3 size: 17 residues. The trim removed 4 bases at V and 6 bases at J, leaving 13 bases unmatched. Germline V gene data show CDR1 as SGHTA and CDR2 as FQGNSA.

The chain carries TRBV6-2 or TRBV6-3 and TRBJ2-4; D not resolved. The end of the DNA is better explained by TRBJ2-7, so the J call may be wrong. CDR1 and CDR2 (germline): MNHEY, SVGEGT. The CDR3 consists of 15 residues. The CDR3 coding sequence is TGTGCCAGCAGTTACTCGGACGTCACCTCTTACGAGCAGTACTTC. Its protein is CASSYSDVTSYEQYF.

The gene calls are TRBV20-1 and TRBJ1-1, with 7 bases fitting TRBD1. Looked up from germline, CDR1 is DFQATT and CDR2 is SNEGSKA (reference sequence). The CDR3 has 13 residues. V lost 3 bases, J lost 5 bases, and 6 bases stayed unmatched. CDR3 amino acids: CSARHRGTTEAFF. The CDR3 region has the DNA TGCAGTGCTAGGCACAGGGGTACTACTGAAGCTTTCTTT.

This clonotype turned up a few times. The rearrangement links TRBV6-5 to TRBJ2-1; D ambiguous. Deletions cut 0 bases from V and 6 bases from J, with 6 bases between. Per the germline V gene, CDR1 is MNHEY and CDR2 is SVGAGI. The CDR3 totals 13 residues. In DNA form, the CDR3 reads TGTGCCAGCAGTTACTCGTCCCTCAATGAGCAGTTCTTC. Encoded protein: CASSYSSLNEQFF.

CDR3 in DNA: TGCAGTGCTAGCCACGGACTAGCGGAAGAGACCCAGTACTTC. It is translated as CSASHGLAEETQYF. The chain is built from TRBV20-1 and TRBJ2-5, with 10 bases matching TRBD2. The CDR3 is 14 residues long. Germline assignment: CDR1 DFQATT and CDR2 SNEGSKA (reference sequence). The junction had 4 bases not matched to a gene; V was cut back by 3 bases and J by 3 bases.

The chain combines TRBV6-2 or TRBV6-3 with TRBJ2-5; D is uncertain. Deletions cut 0 bases from V and 5 bases from J, with 10 bases between. The CDR3 runs to 14 residues. Germline V lookup: CDR1 MNHEY, CDR2 SVGEGT. CDR3 loop: CASSYSRFLETQYF. CDR3 nucleotide sequence: TGTGCCAGCAGTTACTCGAGGTTCTTGGAGACCCAGTACTTC.

The V and J genes are TRBV7-2 and TRBJ2-3; perhaps TRBD1 as D (5 bases). The CDR3 has 15 residues. V gave up 5 bases and J gave up 2 bases, with 14 bases separating them. Germline V gene sequence: CDR1 SGHTA, CDR2 FQGNSA. DNA of the CDR3: TGTGCCAGCAGCCCAACAGGCCTCAACACAGATACGCAGTATTTT. Translation: CASSPTGLNTDTQYF.

The chain links TRBV11-2 to TRBJ1-4, with a weak D call TRBD1 (6 bases). The CDR3 loop spans 15 amino acids. The V end was cut by 5 bases, the J end by 7 bases, with 17 bases between. Per the germline V gene, CDR1 is SGHAT and CDR2 is FQNNGV. As DNA, the CDR3 is TGTGCCAGCAGCCGAAAACCCAGGGGAGGTGAAAAACTGTTTTTT. Translated: CASSRKPRGGEKLFF.

This clonotype turned up a few times. The J gene is TRBJ2-3, the V gene TRBV3-1; D is possibly TRBD2 (5 bases). CDR1 LGHDT and CDR2 YNNKEL come from the germline V gene (reference sequence). The CDR3 sequence is 14 residues long. V gave up 6 bases and J gave up 0 bases, with 10 bases separating them. For the CDR3, the DNA is TGTGCCAGCAGTCAACTAGGGAGCACAGATACGCAGTATTTT. It specifies CASSQLGSTDTQYF.

This clonotype has a handful of counts. The V and J genes are TRBV20-1 and TRBJ1-6; D ambiguous. The germline gives CDR1 DFQATT, CDR2 SNEGSKA (reference sequence). The CDR3 spans 16 residues. V lost 1 base and J 2 bases, leaving 12 bases between the germline ends. CDR3 in DNA: TGCAGTGCTAGAGGCTTCGGGGTGGCCTATAATTCACCCCTCCACTTT. Protein product: CSARGFGVAYNSPLHF.

This sequence joins TRBV2 and TRBJ2-3; unclear D gene. This CDR3 is 11 amino acids long. CDR1 is SNHLY, CDR2 FYNNEI, per germline. Trimming removed 5 bases at V and 7 bases at J, with 7 bases between. CDR3 nucleotides: TGTGCCAGCAGTTGGGTGAATACGCAGTATTTT. Translating it yields CASSWVNTQYF.

There are a few counts of this clonotype. The chain employs TRBV20-1 and TRBJ2-5; D not resolved. V was pared by 2 bases and J by 4 bases, with 8 bases between. From germline, CDR1 is DFQATT and CDR2 SNEGSKA (reference sequence). The length of the CDR3 is 12 residues. CDR3 residues: CSARPVAETQYF. CDR3 in DNA: TGCAGTGCTAGACCGGTGGCAGAGACCCAGTACTTC.

The V and J genes are TRBV6-1 and TRBJ2-5, with D tentatively TRBD2 (7 bases). The germline gives CDR1 MNHNS, CDR2 SASEGT. Trimming shortened V by 4 bases and J by 4 bases, and 16 bases separated the two germline ends. CDR3 length equals 15 residues. The DNA for the CDR3 is TGTGCCAGCAGTGGAAGGTCGGGGGGCTTAGAGACCCAGTACTTC. Protein: CASSGRSGGLETQYF.

A note on this clonotype: A much larger clone lies one base from this, so it may be a read error. As DNA, the CDR3 is TGCAGTGCTAGAGCGGGACTACGGCCGACGGGGAAACAGAATGAGCAGTTCTTC. This sequence encodes CSARAGLRPTGKQNEQFF. This rearrangement joins TRBV20-1 to TRBJ2-1; 7 nucleotides align to TRBD2. The CDR3 has 18 residues. Germline-derived CDR1 and CDR2 are DFQATT and SNEGSKA (reference sequence). The V gene end was trimmed by 1 base and the J gene end by 7 bases; junction bases not matched to a gene: 19.

Concerning this clonotype itself: Since a much larger clone is just one base distant, this may be a read error. The chain links TRBV5-1 to TRBJ2-1, with a possible D match to TRBD2 (7 bases). V lost 2 bases and J 13 bases, leaving 19 bases between the germline ends. CDR3 length: 14 residues. The germline gives CDR1 SGHRS, CDR2 YFSETQ. The CDR3 DNA reads TGCGCCAGCAGCTTTGGGGGGGGACAAGAGACCCAGTTCTTC. Translated: CASSFGGGQETQFF.

This chain connects TRBV20-1 to TRBJ2-1, with 9 bases aligning to TRBD1. CDR3 length: 16 amino acids. Germline CDR1 and CDR2: DFQATT and SNEGSKA (reference sequence). Trimming cost V 0 bases and J 8 bases; bases outside gene matches: 11. Written as DNA, the CDR3 is TGCAGTGCTAGAGACACCGGGACAGGGTTTGGGGATGAGCAGTTCTTC. Its protein product is CSARDTGTGFGDEQFF.